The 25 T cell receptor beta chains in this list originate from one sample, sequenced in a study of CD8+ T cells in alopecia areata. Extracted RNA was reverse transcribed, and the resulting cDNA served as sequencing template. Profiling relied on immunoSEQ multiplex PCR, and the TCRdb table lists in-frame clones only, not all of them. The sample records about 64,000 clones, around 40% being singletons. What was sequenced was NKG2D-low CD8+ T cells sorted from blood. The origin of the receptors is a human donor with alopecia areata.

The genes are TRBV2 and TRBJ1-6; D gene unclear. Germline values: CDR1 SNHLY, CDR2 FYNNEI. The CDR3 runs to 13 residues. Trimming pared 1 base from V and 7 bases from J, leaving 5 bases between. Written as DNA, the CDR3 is TGTGCCAGCAGTGAAGACAGCAATTCACCCCTCCACTTT. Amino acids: CASSEDSNSPLHF. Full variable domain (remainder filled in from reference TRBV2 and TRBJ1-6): EPEVTQTPSHQVTQMGQEVILRCVPISNHLYFYWYRQILGQKVEFLVSFYNNEISEKSEIFDDQFSVERPDGSNFTLKIRSTKLEDSAMYFCASSEDSNSPLHFGNGTRLTVT.

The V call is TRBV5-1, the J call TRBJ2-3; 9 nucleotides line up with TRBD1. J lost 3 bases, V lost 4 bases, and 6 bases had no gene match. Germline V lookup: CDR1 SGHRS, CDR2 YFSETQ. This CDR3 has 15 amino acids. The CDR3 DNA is TGCGCCAGCAGCCCCTGGGACAGGGTAACAGATACGCAGTATTTT. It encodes CASSPWDRVTDTQYF.

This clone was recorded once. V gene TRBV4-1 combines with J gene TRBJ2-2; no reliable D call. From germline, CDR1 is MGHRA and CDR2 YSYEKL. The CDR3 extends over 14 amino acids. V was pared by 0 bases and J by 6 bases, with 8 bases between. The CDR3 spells CASSQDRAPGELFF. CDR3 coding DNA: TGCGCCAGCAGCCAAGATAGGGCCCCCGGGGAGCTGTTTTTT.

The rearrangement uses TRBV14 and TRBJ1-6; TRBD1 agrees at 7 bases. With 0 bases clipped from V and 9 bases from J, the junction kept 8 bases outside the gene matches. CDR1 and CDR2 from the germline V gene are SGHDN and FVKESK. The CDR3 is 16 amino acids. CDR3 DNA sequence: TGTGCCAGCAGCCAAGATCGCGACAGGGCATCTTCACCCCTCCACTTT. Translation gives CASSQDRDRASSPLHF.

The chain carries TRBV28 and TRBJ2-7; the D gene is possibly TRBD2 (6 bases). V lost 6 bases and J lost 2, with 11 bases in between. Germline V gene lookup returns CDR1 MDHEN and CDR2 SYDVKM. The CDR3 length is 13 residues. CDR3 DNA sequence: TGTGCCAGCAGCAACGGAGGGCCCTACGAGCAGTACTTC. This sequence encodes CASSNGGPYEQYF.

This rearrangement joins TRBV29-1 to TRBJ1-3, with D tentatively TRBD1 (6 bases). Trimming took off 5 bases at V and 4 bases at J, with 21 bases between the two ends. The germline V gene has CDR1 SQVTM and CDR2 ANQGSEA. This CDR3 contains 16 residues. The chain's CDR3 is CSVRDRLTTGGNTIYF. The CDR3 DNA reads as TGCAGCGTTCGTGACAGGCTTACTACCGGGGGAAACACCATATATTTT.

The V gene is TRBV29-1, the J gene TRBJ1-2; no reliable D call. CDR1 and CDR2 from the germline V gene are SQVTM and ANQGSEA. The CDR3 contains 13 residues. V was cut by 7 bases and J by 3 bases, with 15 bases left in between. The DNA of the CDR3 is TGCAGCGCCGGTAGGGTGGGTGACTATGGCTACACCTTC. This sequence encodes CSAGRVGDYGYTF.

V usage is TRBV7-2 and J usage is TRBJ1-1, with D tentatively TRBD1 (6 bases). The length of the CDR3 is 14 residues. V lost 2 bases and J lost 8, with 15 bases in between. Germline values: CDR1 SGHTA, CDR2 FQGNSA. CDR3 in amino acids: CASSLLPGHIEAFF. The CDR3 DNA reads TGTGCCAGCAGCTTACTTCCGGGACATATCGAAGCTTTCTTT.

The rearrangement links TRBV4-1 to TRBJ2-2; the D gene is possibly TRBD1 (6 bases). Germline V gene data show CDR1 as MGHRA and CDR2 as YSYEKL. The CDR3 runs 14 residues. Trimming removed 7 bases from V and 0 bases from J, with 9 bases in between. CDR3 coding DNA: TGCGCCAGCAAGACAGGCGCGAACACCGGGGAGCTGTTTTTT. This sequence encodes CASKTGANTGELFF.

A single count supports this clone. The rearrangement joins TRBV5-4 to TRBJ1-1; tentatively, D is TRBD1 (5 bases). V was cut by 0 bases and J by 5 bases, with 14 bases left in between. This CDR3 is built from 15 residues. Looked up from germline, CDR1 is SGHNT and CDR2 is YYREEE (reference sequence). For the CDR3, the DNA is TGTGCCAGCAGCTTGGATGTGGGGGGTGAGACTGAAGCTTTCTTT. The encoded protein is CASSLDVGGETEAFF. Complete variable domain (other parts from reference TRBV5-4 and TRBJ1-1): ETGVTQSPTHLIKTRGQQVTLRCSSQSGHNTVSWYQQALGQGPQFIFQYYREEENGRGNFPPRFSGLQFPNYSSELNVNALELDDSALYLCASSLDVGGETEAFFGQGTRLTVV.

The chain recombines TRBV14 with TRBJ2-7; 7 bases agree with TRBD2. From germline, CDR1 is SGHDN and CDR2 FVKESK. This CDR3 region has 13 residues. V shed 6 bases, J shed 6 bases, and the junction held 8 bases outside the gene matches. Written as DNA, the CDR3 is TGTGCCAGCAGTGAGGCAGGGAGGGTCGAGCAGTACTTC. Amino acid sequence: CASSEAGRVEQYF.

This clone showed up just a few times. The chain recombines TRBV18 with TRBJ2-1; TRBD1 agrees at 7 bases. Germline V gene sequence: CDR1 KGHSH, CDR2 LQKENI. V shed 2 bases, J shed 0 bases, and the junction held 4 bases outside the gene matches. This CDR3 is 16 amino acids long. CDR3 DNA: TGTGCCAGCTCACCAACAGGGGTCTCCTCCTACAATGAGCAGTTCTTC. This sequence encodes CASSPTGVSSYNEQFF.

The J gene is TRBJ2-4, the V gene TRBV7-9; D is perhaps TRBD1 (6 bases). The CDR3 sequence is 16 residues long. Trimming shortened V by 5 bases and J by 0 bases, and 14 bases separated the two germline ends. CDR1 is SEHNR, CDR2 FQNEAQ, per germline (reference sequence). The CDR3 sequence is CASSELTGLAKNIQYF. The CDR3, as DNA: TGTGCCAGCAGCGAACTGACAGGACTAGCCAAAAACATTCAGTACTTC. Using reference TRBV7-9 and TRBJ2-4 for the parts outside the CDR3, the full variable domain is DTGVSQNPRHKITKRGQNVTFRCDPISEHNRLYWYRQTLGQGPEFLTYFQNEAQLEKSRLLSDRFSAERPKGSFSTLEIQRTEQGDSAMYLCASSELTGLAKNIQYFGAGTRLSVL.

CDR3 protein: CSVYGTPKAADTQYF. The CDR3 DNA sequence: TGCAGCGTTTACGGGACACCCAAGGCTGCAGATACGCAGTATTTT. The rearrangement joins TRBV29-1 to TRBJ2-3; a possible D gene is TRBD1 (6 bases). CDR3 size: 15 residues. Deletions cut 5 bases from V and 4 bases from J, with 19 bases between. The germline CDR1 and CDR2 sequences are SQVTM and ANQGSEA.

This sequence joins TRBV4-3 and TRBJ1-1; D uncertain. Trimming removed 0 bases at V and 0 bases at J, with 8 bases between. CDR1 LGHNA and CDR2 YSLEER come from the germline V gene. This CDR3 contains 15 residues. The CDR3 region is CASSQDGGMNTEAFF. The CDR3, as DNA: TGCGCCAGCAGCCAAGATGGAGGGATGAACACTGAAGCTTTCTTT.

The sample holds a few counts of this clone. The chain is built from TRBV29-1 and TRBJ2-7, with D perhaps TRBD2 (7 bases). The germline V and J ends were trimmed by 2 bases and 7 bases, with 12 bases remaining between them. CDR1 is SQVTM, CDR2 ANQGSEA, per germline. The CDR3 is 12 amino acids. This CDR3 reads CSVERGAQEQYF. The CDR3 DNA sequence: TGCAGCGTTGAACGGGGGGCGCAGGAGCAGTACTTC.

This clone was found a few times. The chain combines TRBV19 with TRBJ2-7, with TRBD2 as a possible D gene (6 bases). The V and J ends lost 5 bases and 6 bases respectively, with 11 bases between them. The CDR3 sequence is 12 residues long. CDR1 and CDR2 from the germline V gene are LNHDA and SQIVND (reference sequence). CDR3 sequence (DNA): TGTGCCAGTAGTGGGCCAGCGGGCGAGCAGTACTTC. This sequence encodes CASSGPAGEQYF.

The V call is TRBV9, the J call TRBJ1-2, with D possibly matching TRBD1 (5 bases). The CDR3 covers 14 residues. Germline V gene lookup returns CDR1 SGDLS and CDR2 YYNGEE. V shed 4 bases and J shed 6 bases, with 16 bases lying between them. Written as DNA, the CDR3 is TGTGCCAGCAGCCCCTTTCGGGGGAGGGATGGCTACACCTTC. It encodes CASSPFRGRDGYTF. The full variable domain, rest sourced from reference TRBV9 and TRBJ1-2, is DSGVTQTPKHLITATGQRVTLRCSPRSGDLSVYWYQQSLDQGLQFLIQYYNGEERAKGNILERFSAQQFPDLHSELNLSSLELGDSALYFCASSPFRGRDGYTFGSGTRLTVV.

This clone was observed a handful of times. The CDR3 loop reads CASSPEGSITDTQYF. In DNA form, the CDR3 reads TGTGCCAGCAGTCCAGAGGGAAGCATCACAGATACGCAGTATTTT. The chain employs TRBV28 and TRBJ2-3; perhaps TRBD2 as D (5 bases). With 5 bases removed from V and 2 bases from J, the gap between germline ends came to 14 bases. CDR1 is MDHEN, CDR2 SYDVKM, per germline. The CDR3 runs to 15 residues.

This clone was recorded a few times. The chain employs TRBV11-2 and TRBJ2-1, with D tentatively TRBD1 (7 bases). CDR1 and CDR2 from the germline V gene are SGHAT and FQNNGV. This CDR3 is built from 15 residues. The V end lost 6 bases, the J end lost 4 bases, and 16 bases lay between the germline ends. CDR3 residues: CASRAQGGIYNEQFF. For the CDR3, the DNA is TGTGCCAGCAGAGCCCAGGGGGGCATTTACAATGAGCAGTTCTTC.

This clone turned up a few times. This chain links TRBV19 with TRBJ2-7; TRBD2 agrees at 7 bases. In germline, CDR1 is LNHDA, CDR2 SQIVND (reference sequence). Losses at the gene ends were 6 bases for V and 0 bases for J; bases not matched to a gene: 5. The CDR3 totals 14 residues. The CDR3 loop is CASRPTSHSYEQYF. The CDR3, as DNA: TGTGCCAGTAGACCGACTAGCCACTCCTACGAGCAGTACTTC. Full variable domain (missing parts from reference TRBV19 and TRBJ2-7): DGGITQSPKYLFRKEGQNVTLSCEQNLNHDAMYWYRQDPGQGLRLIYYSQIVNDFQKGDIAEGYSVSREKKESFPLTVTSAQKNPTAFYLCASRPTSHSYEQYFGPGTRLTVT.

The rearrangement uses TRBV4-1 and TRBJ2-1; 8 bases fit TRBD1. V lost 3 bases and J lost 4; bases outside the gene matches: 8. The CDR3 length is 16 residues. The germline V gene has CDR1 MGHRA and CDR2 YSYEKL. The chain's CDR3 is CASSHTARTGYNEQFF. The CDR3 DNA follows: TGCGCCAGCAGCCACACCGCCCGGACAGGGTACAATGAGCAGTTCTTC.

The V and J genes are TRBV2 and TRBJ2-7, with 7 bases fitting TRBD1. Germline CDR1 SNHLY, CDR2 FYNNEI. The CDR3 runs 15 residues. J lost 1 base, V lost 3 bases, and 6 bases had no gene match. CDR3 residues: CASSETGRGSYEQYF. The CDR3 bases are TGTGCCAGCAGTGAGACTGGCAGGGGGTCCTACGAGCAGTACTTC.

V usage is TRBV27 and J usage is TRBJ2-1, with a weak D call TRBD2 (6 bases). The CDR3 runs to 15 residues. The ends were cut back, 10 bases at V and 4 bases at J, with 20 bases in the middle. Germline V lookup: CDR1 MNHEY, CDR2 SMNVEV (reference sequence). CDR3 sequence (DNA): TGTGCCACCGACAGAAAGGCGGGACCGTACAATGAGCAGTTCTTC. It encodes CATDRKAGPYNEQFF.

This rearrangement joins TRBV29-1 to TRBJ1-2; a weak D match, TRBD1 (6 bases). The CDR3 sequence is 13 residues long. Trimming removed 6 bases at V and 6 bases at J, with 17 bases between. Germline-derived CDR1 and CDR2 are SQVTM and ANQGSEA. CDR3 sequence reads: CSVLGQGKDGYTF. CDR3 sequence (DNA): TGCAGCGTCTTGGGGCAGGGGAAGGATGGCTACACCTTC.